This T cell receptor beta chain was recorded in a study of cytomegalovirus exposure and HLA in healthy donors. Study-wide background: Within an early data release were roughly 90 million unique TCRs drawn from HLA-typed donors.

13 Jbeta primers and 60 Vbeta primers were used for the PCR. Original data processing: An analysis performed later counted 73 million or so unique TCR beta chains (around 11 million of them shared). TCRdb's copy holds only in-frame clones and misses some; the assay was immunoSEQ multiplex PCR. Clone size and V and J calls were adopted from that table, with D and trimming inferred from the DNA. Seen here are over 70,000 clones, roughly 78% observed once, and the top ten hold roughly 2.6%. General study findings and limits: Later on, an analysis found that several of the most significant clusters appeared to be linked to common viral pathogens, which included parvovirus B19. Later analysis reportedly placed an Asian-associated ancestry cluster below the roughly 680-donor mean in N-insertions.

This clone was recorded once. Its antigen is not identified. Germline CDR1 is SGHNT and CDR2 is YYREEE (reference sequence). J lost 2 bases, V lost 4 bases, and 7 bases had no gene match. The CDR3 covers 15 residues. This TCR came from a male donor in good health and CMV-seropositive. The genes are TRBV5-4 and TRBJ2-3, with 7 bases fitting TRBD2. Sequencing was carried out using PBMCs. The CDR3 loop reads CASSAGTTSTDTQYF. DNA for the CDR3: TGTGCCAGCAGCGCCGGGACTACTTCCACAGATACGCAGTATTTT.